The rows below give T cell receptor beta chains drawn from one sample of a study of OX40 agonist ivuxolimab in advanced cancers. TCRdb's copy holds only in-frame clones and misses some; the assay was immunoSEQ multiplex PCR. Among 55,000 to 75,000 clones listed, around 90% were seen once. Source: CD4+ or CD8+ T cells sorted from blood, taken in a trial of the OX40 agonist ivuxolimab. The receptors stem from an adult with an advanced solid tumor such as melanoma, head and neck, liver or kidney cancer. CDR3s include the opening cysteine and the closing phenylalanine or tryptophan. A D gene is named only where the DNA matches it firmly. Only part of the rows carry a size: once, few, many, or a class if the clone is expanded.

CDR3: CASSDVGRVNQPQHF
DNA: TGTGCCAGCAGTGACGTGGGACGGGTCAATCAGCCCCAGCATTTT
V: TRBV6-1
D: -
J: TRBJ1-5
size: -

CDR3: CASFGLAGDEQFF
DNA: TGCGCCAGCTTCGGACTAGCGGGGGATGAGCAGTTCTTC
V: TRBV5-1
D: TRBD2
J: TRBJ2-1
size: -

CDR3: CASSPYGGWAYEQYF
DNA: TGTGCCAGCAGCCCCTATGGAGGGTGGGCCTACGAGCAGTACTTC
V: TRBV7-9
D: -
J: TRBJ2-7
size: -

CDR3: CASSLSGVGTEAFF
DNA: TGTGCCAGCAGTTTATCCGGGGTTGGAACTGAAGCTTTCTTT
V: TRBV27
D: -
J: TRBJ1-1
size: -

CDR3: CASSLNRGLGGYTF
DNA: TGTGCCAGCAGTTTAAACAGGGGGTTAGGTGGCTACACCTTC
V: TRBV28
D: TRBD1
J: TRBJ1-2
size: -

CDR3: CASSIGLLPTSGTEAFF
DNA: TGTGCCAGTAGTATAGGTTTGTTGCCCACATCGGGGACTGAAGCTTTCTTT
V: TRBV19
D: -
J: TRBJ1-1
size: few

CDR3: CASSKGGRLSGNTIYF
DNA: TGTGCCAGCAGCAAAGGAGGAAGGCTTTCTGGAAACACCATATATTTT
V: TRBV21-1
D: -
J: TRBJ1-3
size: -

CDR3: CASSPPAPNQPQHF
DNA: TGTGCCAGCAGCCCACCCGCTCCTAATCAGCCCCAGCATTTT
V: TRBV7-9
D: -
J: TRBJ1-5
size: -

CDR3: CASSLTRTGELFF
DNA: TGTGCCAGCAGTTTAACCAGGACCGGAGAACTGTTTTTT
V: TRBV27
D: -
J: TRBJ1-4
size: -

CDR3: CASSFLGSSSGEQFF
DNA: TGTGCCAGCAGCTTCCTGGGTTCCAGCTCGGGTGAGCAGTTCTTC
V: TRBV11-2
D: -
J: TRBJ2-1
size: few

CDR3: CASSELRGLLNQPQHF
DNA: TGTGCCAGCAGTGAACTCAGGGGCCTTCTCAATCAGCCCCAGCATTTT
V: TRBV6-1
D: -
J: TRBJ1-5
size: -

CDR3: CASSLAGQGASYEQYF
DNA: TGTGCCAGCAGTTTAGCGGGGCAGGGGGCTTCCTACGAGCAGTACTTC
V: TRBV28
D: TRBD1
J: TRBJ2-7
size: once

CDR3: CASSPDRDRGYTF
DNA: TGTGCCAGCTCCCCTGACAGGGACCGTGGCTACACCTTC
V: TRBV18
D: TRBD1
J: TRBJ1-2
size: -

CDR3: CASSPRGHTTFNYGYTF
DNA: TGTGCCAGCAGCCCACGGGGTCACACTACGTTTAACTATGGCTACACCTTC
V: TRBV11-2
D: -
J: TRBJ1-2
size: -

CDR3: CSARQGPNEKLFF
DNA: TGCAGCGCGAGACAGGGGCCAAATGAAAAACTGTTTTTT
V: TRBV29-1
D: TRBD1
J: TRBJ1-4
size: -

CDR3: CAIGSDRAGANVLTF
DNA: TGTGCCATCGGCTCAGACAGGGCTGGGGCCAACGTCCTGACTTTC
V: TRBV10-3
D: TRBD1
J: TRBJ2-6
size: -

CDR3: CASSRLLDYNEQFF
DNA: TGTGCCAGCAGCCGACTCCTCGATTACAATGAGCAGTTCTTC
V: TRBV7-9
D: -
J: TRBJ2-1
size: once

CDR3: CASTSQLNQPQHF
DNA: TGCGCCAGCACCAGTCAACTTAATCAGCCCCAGCATTTT
V: TRBV10-2
D: -
J: TRBJ1-5
size: -

CDR3: CASSTQGVDTQYF
DNA: TGTGCCAGTAGTACTCAAGGGGTGGATACGCAGTATTTT
V: TRBV19
D: -
J: TRBJ2-3
size: few

CDR3: CASILPFGYGYTF
DNA: TGTGCCAGCATCCTCCCGTTTGGTTATGGCTACACCTTC
V: TRBV11-2
D: -
J: TRBJ1-2
size: -

CDR3: CASSLRGTDTQYF
DNA: TGTGCCAGCAGCTTGAGGGGCACAGATACGCAGTATTTT
V: TRBV5-4
D: -
J: TRBJ2-3
size: -

CDR3: CASSSRSGGSSSYEQYF
DNA: TGTGCCAGCAGTTCACGAAGCGGGGGGTCGAGCTCCTACGAGCAGTACTTC
V: TRBV27
D: TRBD2
J: TRBJ2-7
size: -

CDR3: CASSVGGWRDSGNTIYF
DNA: TGTGCCAGCAGCGTAGGGGGATGGAGGGACTCTGGAAACACCATATATTTT
V: TRBV9
D: -
J: TRBJ1-3
size: -

CDR3: CASSQGAVTGELFF
DNA: TGTGCCAGCAGCCAGGGGGCAGTCACCGGGGAGCTGTTTTTT
V: TRBV14
D: -
J: TRBJ2-2
size: few

CDR3: CASSESRLIVNTEAFF
DNA: TGCGCCAGCAGTGAGTCCAGGTTGATAGTGAACACTGAAGCTTTCTTT
V: TRBV10-1
D: -
J: TRBJ1-1
size: -

CDR3: CASSFGPNRGRTGNQPQHF
DNA: TGTGCCAGCAGTTTTGGCCCAAACAGGGGGCGGACGGGCAATCAGCCCCAGCATTTT
V: TRBV28
D: TRBD1
J: TRBJ1-5
size: -

CDR3: CASSLTREAYGYTF
DNA: TGCGCCAGCAGCTTGACGAGGGAGGCCTATGGCTACACCTTC
V: TRBV5-1
D: -
J: TRBJ1-2
size: -

CDR3: CASSDRLRTGELFF
DNA: TGTGCCAGCAGCGATCGATTGAGAACCGGGGAGCTGTTTTTT
V: TRBV11-3
D: -
J: TRBJ2-2
size: -

CDR3: CASSPRQNTEAFF
DNA: TGTGCCAGCTCACCACGACAGAATACTGAAGCTTTCTTT
V: TRBV18
D: -
J: TRBJ1-1
size: -

CDR3: CASSSSGFTINNEQFF
DNA: TGTGCCAGCAGCTCCTCGGGCTTCACAATAAACAATGAGCAGTTCTTC
V: TRBV7-9
D: -
J: TRBJ2-1
size: -

CDR3: CASSLMLGNTEAFF
DNA: TGTGCCAGCAGCTTAATGTTAGGGAACACTGAAGCTTTCTTT
V: TRBV7-2
D: -
J: TRBJ1-1
size: -

CDR3: CASRDMTSGAYNEQFF
DNA: TGTGCCAGTAGGGACATGACTAGCGGGGCCTACAATGAGCAGTTCTTC
V: TRBV19
D: TRBD2
J: TRBJ2-1
size: -

CDR3: CASTSGTGLNEKLFF
DNA: TGTGCCAGTACCTCCGGGACAGGGTTAAATGAAAAACTGTTTTTT
V: TRBV19
D: TRBD1
J: TRBJ1-4
size: -

CDR3: CASSQEQGLAGREQYF
DNA: TGCGCCAGCAGCCAAGAACAAGGACTAGCGGGACGGGAGCAGTACTTC
V: TRBV4-1
D: TRBD2
J: TRBJ2-5
size: -

CDR3: CAIGGPMGETQYF
DNA: TGTGCCATCGGGGGACCTATGGGAGAGACCCAGTACTTC
V: TRBV10-3
D: -
J: TRBJ2-5
size: -

CDR3: CASSSGQGAAYGYTF
DNA: TGTGCCAGCAGTTCCGGCCAGGGGGCGGCCTATGGCTACACCTTC
V: TRBV28
D: TRBD1
J: TRBJ1-2
size: -

CDR3: CASSPRLGGNSPLHF
DNA: TGTGCCAGCAGCCCCCGACTCGGGGGAAATTCACCCCTCCACTTT
V: TRBV5-8
D: -
J: TRBJ1-6
size: -

CDR3: CSVEGTRDTQYF
DNA: TGCAGCGTTGAAGGGACCAGGGATACGCAGTATTTT
V: TRBV29-1
D: -
J: TRBJ2-3
size: -

CDR3: CATSRAGDNQPQHF
DNA: TGTGCCACCAGCAGAGCAGGGGACAATCAGCCCCAGCATTTT
V: TRBV15
D: -
J: TRBJ1-5
size: -

CDR3: CASSIRLPTATGGLEQFF
DNA: TGTGCCAGCAGCATCCGATTACCCACAGCGACAGGGGGCCTTGAGCAGTTCTTC
V: TRBV11-2
D: TRBD1
J: TRBJ2-1
size: -

CDR3: CASVRGYGYTF
DNA: TGTGCCTCCGTCCGAGGGTATGGCTACACCTTC
V: TRBV30
D: -
J: TRBJ1-2
size: -